This T cell receptor (beta chain) was captured by sequencing in a study of blood T cell repertoires in COVID-19. Study details: Sample material is recorded as cDNA or gDNA derived from T cells, B-cell-depleted T cells, or PBMCs.

Germline CDR1 reads MNHEY; CDR2 reads SVGAGI. With 5 bases clipped from V and 1 base from J, the junction kept 5 bases outside the gene matches. CDR3 length equals 15 residues. Per the original data handling: Estimation of nucleated cell counts relied on the amplification of reference gene primers. Profiled with immunoSEQ multiplex PCR; TCRdb holds only in-frame clones, not every one. The V and J calls and clone size are taken from that table; D and trimming were inferred from the DNA. Of 250,000 to 300,000 clones in the sample, about 90% were seen once. Participants came from about two dozen US areas, aged roughly 18 to 89 years. Cohort assignment relied on participant-reported clinical history.

This TCR was sampled from a human donor in a cohort exposed to, infected with or recovered from COVID-19 (not recorded which). The donor label of this sample is uncertain. Sequencing used PBMCs or T cells enriched from blood (not recorded which). The genes are TRBV6-5 and TRBJ1-2; 9 positions agree with TRBD1. This CDR3 is CASSTGTGINYGYTF. CDR3 nucleotides: TGTGCCAGCAGTACCGGGACAGGGATTAACTATGGCTACACCTTC.